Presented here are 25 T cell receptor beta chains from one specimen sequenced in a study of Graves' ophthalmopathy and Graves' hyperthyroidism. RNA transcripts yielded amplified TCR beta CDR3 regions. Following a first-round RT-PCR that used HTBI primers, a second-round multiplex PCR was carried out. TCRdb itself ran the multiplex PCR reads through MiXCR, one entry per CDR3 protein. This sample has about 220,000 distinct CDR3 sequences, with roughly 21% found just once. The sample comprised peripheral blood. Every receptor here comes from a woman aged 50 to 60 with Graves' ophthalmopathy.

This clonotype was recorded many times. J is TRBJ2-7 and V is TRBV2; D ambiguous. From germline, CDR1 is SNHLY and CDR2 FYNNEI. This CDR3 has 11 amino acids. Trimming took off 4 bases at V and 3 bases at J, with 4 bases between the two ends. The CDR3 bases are TGTGCCAGCAGTGTAAGCTACGAGCAGTACTTC. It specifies CASSVSYEQYF.

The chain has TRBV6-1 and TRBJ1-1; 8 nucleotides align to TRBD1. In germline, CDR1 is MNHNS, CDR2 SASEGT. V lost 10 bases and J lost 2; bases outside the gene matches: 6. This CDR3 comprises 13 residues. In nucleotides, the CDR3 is TGTGCCACACAGGGGGACGCCAACACTGAAGCTTTCTTT. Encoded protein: CATQGDANTEAFF.

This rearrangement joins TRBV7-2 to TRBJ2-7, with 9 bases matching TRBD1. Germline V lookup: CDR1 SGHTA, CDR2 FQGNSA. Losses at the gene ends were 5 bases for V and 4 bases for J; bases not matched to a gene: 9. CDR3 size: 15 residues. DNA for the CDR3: TGTGCCAGCAGCCCCACAGGGGGCCTTATTTACGAGCAGTACTTC. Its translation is CASSPTGGLIYEQYF.

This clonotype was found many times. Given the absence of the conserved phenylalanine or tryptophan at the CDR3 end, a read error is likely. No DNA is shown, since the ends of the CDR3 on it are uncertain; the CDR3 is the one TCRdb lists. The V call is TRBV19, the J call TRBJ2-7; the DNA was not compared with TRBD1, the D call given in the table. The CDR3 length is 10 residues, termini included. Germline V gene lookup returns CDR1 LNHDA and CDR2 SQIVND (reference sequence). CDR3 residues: CASEWGRGYL.

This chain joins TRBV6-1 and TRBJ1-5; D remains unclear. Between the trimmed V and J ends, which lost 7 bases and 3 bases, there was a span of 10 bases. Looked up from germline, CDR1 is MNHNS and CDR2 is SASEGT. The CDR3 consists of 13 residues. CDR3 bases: TGTGCCAGCAAGGCGGGGTACAATCAGCCCCAGCATTTT. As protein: CASKAGYNQPQHF.

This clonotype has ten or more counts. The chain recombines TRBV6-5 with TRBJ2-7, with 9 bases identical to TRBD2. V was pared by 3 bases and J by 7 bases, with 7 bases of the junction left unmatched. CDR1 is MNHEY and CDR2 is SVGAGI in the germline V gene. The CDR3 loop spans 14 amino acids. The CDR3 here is CASSYPASGGEQYF. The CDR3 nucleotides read TGTGCCAGCAGTTATCCCGCCAGCGGGGGGGAGCAGTACTTC.

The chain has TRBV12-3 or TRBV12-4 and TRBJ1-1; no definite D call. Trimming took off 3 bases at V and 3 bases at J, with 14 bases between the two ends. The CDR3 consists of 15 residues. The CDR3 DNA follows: TGTGCCAGCAGTTTGTACGGTGGGGAGGACACTGAAGCTTTCTTT. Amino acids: CASSLYGGEDTEAFF.

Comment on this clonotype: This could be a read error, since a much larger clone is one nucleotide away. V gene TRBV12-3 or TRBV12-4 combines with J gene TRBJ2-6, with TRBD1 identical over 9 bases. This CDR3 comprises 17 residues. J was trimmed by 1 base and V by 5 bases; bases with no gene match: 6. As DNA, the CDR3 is TGTGCCAGCAGTATCCACGGACAGGGGTCTGGGGCCAACGTCCTGACTTTC. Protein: CASSIHGQGSGANVLTF.

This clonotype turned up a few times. CDR3 protein: CASKDLYGYTF. In DNA, the CDR3 is TGTGCCAGCAAAGACCTCTATGGCTACACCTTC. The V gene is TRBV6-1, the J gene TRBJ1-2, with D unresolved. Germline V gene sequence: CDR1 MNHNS, CDR2 SASEGT. The V end lost 7 bases, the J end lost 4 bases, and 7 bases lay between the germline ends. This CDR3 contains 11 residues.

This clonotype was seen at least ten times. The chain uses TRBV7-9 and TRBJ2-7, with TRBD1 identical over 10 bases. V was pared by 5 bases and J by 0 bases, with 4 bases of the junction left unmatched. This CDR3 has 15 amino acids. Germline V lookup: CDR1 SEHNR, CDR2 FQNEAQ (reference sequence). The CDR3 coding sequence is TGTGCCAGCAGCCCCGACAGGGGGCGCTCCTACGAGCAGTACTTC. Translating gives CASSPDRGRSYEQYF.

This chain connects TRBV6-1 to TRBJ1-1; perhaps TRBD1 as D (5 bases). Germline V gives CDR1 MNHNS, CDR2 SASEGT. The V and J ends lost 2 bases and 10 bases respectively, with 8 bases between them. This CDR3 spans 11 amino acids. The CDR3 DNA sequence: TGTGCCAGCAGTGAACCCGGGGGAGCTTTCTTT. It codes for CASSEPGGAFF.

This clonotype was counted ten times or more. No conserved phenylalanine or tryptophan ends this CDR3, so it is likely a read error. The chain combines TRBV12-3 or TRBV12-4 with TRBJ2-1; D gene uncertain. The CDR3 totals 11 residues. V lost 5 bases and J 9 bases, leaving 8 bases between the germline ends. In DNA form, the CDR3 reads TGTGCCAGCAGTCTTAGAGGTGAGCAGTTCCTC. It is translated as CASSLRGEQFL.

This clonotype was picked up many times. CDR3 residues: CSARQGRDTEAFF. For the CDR3, the DNA is TGCAGTGCTCGACAGGGGAGGGACACTGAAGCTTTCTTT. The V and J genes are TRBV20-1 and TRBJ1-1, with 8 bases lining up with TRBD1. The junction had 5 bases not matched to a gene; V was cut back by 5 bases and J by 3 bases. Germline CDR1 reads DFQATT; CDR2 reads SNEGSKA (reference sequence). CDR3 size: 13 residues.

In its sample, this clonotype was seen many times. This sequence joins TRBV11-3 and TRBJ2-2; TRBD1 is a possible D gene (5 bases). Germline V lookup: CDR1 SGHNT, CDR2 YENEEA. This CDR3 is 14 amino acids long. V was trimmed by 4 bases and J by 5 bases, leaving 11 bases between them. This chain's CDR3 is CASSSGPSTGELFF. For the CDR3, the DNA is TGTGCCAGCAGCTCAGGGCCGAGTACCGGGGAGCTGTTTTTT.

This CDR3 reads CASSPPDSKTDTQYF. Here the CDR3 DNA reads TGTGCCAGCAGCCCCCCGGACTCAAAGACAGATACGCAGTATTTT. J is TRBJ2-3 and V is TRBV11-2, with a weak D call TRBD2 (5 bases). The germline V gene has CDR1 SGHAT and CDR2 FQNNGV. The CDR3 is 15 amino acids. V shed 5 bases and J shed 3 bases, with 15 bases lying between them. Looking up the rest from reference TRBV11-2 and TRBJ2-3 gives the full variable domain: EAGVAQSPRYKIIEKRQSVAFWCNPISGHATLYWYQQILGQGPKLLIQFQNNGVVDDSQLPKDRFSAERLKGVDSTLKIQPAKLEDSAVYLCASSPPDSKTDTQYFGPGTRLTVL.

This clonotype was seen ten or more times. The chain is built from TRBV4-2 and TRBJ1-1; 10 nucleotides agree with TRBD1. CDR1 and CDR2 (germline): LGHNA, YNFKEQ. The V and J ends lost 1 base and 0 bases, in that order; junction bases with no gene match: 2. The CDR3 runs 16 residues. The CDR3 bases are TGTGCCAGCAGCCAAGGGACAGGGGGTTTGAACACTGAAGCTTTCTTT. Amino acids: CASSQGTGGLNTEAFF.

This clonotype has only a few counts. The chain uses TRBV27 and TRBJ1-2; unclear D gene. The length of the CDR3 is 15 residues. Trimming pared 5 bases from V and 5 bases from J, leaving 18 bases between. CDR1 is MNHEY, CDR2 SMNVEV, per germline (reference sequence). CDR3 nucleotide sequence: TGTGCCAGCAGTCCGAGCCTCGGAGGGTGGTATGGCTACACCTTC. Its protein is CASSPSLGGWYGYTF.

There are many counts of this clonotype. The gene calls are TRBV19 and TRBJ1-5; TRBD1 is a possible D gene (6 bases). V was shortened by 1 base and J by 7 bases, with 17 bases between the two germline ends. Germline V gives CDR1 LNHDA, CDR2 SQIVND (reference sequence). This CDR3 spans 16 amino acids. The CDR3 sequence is CASSIAGRGFGQPQHF. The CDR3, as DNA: TGTGCCAGTAGTATAGCTGGCAGGGGATTTGGGCAGCCCCAGCATTTT.

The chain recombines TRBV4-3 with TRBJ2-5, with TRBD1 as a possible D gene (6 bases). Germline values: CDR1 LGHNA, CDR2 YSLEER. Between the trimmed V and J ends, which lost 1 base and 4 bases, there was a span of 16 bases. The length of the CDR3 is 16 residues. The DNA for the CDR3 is TGCGCCAGCAGCCAAGGTCTCCTTACAGGGACAGAGACCCAGTACTTC. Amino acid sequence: CASSQGLLTGTETQYF.

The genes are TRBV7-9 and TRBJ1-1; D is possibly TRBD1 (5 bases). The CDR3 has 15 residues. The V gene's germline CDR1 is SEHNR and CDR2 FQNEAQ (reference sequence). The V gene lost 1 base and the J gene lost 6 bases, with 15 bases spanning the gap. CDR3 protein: CASSLGGGYHAEAFF. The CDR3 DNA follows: TGTGCCAGCAGCTTAGGTGGGGGGTATCACGCTGAAGCTTTCTTT.

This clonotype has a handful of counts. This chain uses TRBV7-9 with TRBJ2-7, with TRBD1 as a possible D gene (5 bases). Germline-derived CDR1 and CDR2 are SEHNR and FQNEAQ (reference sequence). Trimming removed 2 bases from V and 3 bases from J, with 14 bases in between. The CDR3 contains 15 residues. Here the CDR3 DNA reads TGTGCCAGCAGCTTAAGCGCAGACAGCTACTACGAGCAGTACTTC. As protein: CASSLSADSYYEQYF.

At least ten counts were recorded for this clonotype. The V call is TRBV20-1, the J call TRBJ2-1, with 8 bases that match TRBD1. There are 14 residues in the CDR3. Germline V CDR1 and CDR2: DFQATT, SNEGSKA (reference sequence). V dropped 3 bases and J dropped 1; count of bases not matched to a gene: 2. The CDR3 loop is CSARGQVSYNEQFF. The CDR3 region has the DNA TGCAGTGCTAGGGGACAGGTATCCTACAATGAGCAGTTCTTC.

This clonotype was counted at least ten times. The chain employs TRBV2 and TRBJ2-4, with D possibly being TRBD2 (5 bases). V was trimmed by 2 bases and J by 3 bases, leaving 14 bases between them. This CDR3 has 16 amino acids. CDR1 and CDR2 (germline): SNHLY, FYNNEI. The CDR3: CASSESWERHKNIQYF. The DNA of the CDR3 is TGTGCCAGCAGTGAAAGTTGGGAGAGGCACAAAAACATTCAGTACTTC.

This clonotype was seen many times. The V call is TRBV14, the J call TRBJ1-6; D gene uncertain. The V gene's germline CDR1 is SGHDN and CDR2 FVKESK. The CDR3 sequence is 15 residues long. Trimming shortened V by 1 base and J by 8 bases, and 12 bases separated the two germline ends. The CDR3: CASSQVRSFDSPLHF. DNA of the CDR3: TGTGCCAGCAGCCAAGTACGGAGCTTCGATTCACCCCTCCACTTT.

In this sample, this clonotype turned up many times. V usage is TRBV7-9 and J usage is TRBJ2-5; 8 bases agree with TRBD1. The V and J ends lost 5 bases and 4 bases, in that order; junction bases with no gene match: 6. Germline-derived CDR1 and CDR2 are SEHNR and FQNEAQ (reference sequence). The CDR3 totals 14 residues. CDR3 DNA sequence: TGTGCCAGCAGCAATCCCGACAGGGGAGAGACCCAGTACTTC. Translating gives CASSNPDRGETQYF.